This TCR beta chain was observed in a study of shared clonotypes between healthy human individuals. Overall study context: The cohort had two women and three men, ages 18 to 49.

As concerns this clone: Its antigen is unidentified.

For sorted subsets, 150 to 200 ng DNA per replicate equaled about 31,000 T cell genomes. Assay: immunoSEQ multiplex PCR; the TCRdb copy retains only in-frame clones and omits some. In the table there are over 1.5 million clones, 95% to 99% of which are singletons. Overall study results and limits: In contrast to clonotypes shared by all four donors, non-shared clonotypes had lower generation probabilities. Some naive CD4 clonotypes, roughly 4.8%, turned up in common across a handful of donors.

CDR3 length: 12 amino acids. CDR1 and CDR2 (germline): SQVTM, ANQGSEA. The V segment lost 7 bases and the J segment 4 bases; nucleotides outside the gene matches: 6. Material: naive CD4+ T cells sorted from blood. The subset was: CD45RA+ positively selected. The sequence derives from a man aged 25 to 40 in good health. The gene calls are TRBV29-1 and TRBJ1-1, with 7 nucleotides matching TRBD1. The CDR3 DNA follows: TGCAGCGGAGACAGGGCTGGCACTGAAGCTTTCTTT. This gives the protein CSGDRAGTEAFF.